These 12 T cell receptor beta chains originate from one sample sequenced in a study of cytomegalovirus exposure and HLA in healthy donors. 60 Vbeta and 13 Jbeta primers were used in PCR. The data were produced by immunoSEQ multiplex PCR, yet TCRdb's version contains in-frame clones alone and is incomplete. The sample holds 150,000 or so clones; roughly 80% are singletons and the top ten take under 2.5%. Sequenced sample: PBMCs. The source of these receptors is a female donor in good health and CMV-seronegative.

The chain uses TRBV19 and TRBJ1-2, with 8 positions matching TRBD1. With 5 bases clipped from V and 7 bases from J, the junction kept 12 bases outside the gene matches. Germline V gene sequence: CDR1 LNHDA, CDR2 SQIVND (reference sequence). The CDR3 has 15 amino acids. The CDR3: CASSSRGQDLSGYTF. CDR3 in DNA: TGTGCCAGTAGTTCCAGGGGACAGGACCTGTCTGGCTACACCTTC.

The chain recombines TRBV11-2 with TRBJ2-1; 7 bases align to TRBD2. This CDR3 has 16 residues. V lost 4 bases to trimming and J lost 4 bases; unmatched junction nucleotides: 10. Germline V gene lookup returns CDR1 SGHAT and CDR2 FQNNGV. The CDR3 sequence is CASSSRGSGLYNEQFF. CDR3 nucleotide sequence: TGTGCCAGCAGCTCTCGGGGTAGCGGGCTGTACAATGAGCAGTTCTTC.

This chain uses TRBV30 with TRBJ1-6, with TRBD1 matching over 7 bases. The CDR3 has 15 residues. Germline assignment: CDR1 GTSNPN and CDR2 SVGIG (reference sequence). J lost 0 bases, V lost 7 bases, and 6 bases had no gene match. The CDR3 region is CASTGLSSYNSPLHF. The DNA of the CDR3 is TGTGCCTCGACAGGGCTTAGCTCCTATAATTCACCCCTCCACTTT.

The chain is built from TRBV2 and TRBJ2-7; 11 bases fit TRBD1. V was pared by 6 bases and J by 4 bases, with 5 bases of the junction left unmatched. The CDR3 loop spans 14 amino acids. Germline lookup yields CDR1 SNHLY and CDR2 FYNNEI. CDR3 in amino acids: CASSRTGGSYEQYF. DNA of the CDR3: TGTGCCAGCAGCCGGACAGGGGGCAGTTACGAGCAGTACTTC.

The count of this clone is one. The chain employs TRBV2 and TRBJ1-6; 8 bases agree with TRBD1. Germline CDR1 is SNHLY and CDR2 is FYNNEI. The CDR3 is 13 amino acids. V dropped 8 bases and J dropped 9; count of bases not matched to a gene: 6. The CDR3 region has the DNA TGTGCCAGCCGAGGACAGGGTTTTTCACCCCTCCACTTT. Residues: CASRGQGFSPLHF.

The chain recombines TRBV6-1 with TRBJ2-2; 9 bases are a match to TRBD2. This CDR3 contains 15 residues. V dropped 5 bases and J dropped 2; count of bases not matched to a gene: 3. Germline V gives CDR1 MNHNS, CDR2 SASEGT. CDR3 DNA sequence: TGTGCCAGCAGTTCTAGCGGGATCAACACCGGGGAGCTGTTTTTT. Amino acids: CASSSSGINTGELFF.

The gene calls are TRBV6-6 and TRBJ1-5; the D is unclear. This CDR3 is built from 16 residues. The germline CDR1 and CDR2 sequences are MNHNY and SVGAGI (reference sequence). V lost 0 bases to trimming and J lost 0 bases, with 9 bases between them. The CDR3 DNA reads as TGTGCCAGCAGTTACTCGCCGGACTATAGCAATCAGCCCCAGCATTTT. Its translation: CASSYSPDYSNQPQHF.

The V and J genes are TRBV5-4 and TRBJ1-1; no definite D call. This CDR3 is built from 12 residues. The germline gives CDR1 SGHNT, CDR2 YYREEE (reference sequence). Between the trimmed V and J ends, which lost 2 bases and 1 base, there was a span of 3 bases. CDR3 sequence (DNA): TGTGCCAGCAGCTTCTCGAACACTGAAGCTTTCTTT. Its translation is CASSFSNTEAFF.

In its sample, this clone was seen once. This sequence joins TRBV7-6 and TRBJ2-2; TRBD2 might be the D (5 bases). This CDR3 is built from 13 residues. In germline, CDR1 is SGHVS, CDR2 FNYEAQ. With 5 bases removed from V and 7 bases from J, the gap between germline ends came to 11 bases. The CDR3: CASSRTSYGELFF. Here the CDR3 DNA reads TGTGCCAGCAGCCGGACTTCTTACGGGGAGCTGTTTTTT.

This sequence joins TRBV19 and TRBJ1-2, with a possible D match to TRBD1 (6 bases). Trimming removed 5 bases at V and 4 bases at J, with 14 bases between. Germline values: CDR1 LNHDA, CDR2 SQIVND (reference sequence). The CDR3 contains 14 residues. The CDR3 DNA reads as TGTGCCAGTAGTGAAACCAGGACAGTCTATGGCTACACCTTC. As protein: CASSETRTVYGYTF.

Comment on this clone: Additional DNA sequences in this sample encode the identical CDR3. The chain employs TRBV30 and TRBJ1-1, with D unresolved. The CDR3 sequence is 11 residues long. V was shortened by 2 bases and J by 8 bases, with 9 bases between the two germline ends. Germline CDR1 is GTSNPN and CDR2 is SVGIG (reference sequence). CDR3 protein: CAWSWGGEAFF. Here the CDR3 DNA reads TGTGCCTGGAGTTGGGGAGGGGAAGCTTTCTTT.

The CDR3, as DNA: TGTGCCAGCAGTTACCTGTCGGGGGCAGATACGCAGTATTTT. Translation: CASSYLSGADTQYF. The V gene is TRBV6-5, the J gene TRBJ2-3, with D tentatively TRBD2 (6 bases). In germline, CDR1 is MNHEY, CDR2 SVGAGI. V gave up 2 bases and J gave up 4 bases, with 10 bases separating them. The CDR3 totals 14 residues.